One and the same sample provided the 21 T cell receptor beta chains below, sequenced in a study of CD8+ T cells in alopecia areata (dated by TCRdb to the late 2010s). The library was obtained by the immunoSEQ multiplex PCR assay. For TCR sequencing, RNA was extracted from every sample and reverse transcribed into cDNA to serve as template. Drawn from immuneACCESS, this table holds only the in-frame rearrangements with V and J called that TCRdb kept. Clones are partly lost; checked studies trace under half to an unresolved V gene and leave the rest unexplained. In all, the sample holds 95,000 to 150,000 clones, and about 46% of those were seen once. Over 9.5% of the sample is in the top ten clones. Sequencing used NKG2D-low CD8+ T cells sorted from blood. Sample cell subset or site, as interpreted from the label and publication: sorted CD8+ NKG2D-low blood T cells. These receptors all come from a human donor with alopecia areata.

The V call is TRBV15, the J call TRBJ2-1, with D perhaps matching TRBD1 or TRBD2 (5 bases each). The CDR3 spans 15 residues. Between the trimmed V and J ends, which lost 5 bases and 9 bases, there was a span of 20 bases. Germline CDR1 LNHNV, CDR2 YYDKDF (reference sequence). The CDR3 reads CATSGRDSFIGEQFF. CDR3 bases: TGTGCCACCAGCGGGAGAGACAGTTTTATAGGTGAGCAGTTCTTC.

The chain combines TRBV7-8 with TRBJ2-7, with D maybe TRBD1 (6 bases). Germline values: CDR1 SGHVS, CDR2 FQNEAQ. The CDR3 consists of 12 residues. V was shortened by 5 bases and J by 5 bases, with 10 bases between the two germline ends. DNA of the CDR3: TGTGCCAGCAGCCATCAGGGGAACGAGCAGTACTTC. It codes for CASSHQGNEQYF.

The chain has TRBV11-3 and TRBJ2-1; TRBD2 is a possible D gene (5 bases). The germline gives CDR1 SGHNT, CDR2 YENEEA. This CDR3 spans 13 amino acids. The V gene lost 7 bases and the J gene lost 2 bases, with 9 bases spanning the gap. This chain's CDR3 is CASTAGAYNEQFF. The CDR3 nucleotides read TGTGCCAGCACCGCGGGCGCCTACAATGAGCAGTTCTTC.

The CDR3 bases are TGTGCCAGCAGTTTATGGTCAGGGGTGAAGGAGACCCAGTACTTC. This sequence encodes CASSLWSGVKETQYF. This sequence joins TRBV27 and TRBJ2-5; D perhaps matches TRBD1 (6 bases). The CDR3 loop spans 15 amino acids. Per germline, CDR1 MNHEY and CDR2 SMNVEV (reference sequence). V shed 1 base and J shed 5 bases, with 14 bases lying between them.

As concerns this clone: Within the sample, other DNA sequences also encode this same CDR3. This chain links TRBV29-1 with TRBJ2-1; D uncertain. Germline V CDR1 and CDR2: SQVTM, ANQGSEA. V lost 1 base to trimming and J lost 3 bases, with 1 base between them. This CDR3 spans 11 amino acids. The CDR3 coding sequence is TGCAGCGTTGAAGTCTACAATGAGCAGTTCTTC. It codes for CSVEVYNEQFF.

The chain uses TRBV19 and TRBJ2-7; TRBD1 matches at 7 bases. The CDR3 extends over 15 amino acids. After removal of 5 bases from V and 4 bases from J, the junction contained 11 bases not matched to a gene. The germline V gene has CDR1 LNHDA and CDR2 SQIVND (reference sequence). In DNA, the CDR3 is TGTGCCAGTAGTGCGCCAAGACAGGGAATTTACGAGCAGTACTTC. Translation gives CASSAPRQGIYEQYF.

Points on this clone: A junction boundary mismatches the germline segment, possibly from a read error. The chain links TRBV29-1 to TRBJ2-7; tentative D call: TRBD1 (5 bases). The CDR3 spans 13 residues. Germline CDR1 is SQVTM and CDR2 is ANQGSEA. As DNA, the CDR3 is TGCAGCGTTGAAGATAGTTTGCAGGGCCAAACCAACTTC. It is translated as CSVEDSLQGQTNF.

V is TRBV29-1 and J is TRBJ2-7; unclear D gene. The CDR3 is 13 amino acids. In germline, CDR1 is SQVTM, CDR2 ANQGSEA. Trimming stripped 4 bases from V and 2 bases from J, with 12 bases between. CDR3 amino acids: CSVVSQRAYEQYF. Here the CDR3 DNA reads TGCAGCGTTGTTTCTCAGAGAGCCTACGAGCAGTACTTC.

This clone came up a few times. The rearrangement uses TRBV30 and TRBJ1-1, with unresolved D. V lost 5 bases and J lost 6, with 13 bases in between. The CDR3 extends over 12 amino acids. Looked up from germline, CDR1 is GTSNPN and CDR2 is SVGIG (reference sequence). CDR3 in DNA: TGTGCCTGGCAATCCCTGTCCCCTGAAGCTTTCTTT. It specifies CAWQSLSPEAFF. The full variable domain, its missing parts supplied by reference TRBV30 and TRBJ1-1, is SQTIHQWPATLVQPVGSPLSLECTVEGTSNPNLYWYRQAAGRGLQLLFYSVGIGQISSEVPQNLSASRPQDRQFILSSKKLLLSDSGFYLCAWQSLSPEAFFGQGTRLTVV.

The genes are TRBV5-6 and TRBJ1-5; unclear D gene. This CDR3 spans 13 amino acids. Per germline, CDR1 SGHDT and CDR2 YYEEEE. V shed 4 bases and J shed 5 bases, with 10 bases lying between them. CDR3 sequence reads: CASSSGLDQPQHF. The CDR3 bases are TGTGCCAGCAGCAGCGGCCTTGATCAGCCCCAGCATTTT. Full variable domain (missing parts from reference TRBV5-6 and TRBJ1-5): DAGVTQSPTHLIKTRGQQVTLRCSPKSGHDTVSWYQQALGQGPQFIFQYYEEEERQRGNFPDRFSGHQFPNYSSELNVNALLLGDSALYLCASSSGLDQPQHFGDGTRLSIL.

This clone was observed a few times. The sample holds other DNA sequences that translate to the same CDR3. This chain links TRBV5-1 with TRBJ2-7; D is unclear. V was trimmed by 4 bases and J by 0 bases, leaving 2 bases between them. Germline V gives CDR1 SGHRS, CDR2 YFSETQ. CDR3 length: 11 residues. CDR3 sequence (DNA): TGCGCCAGCAGCGGCTCCTACGAGCAGTACTTC. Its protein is CASSGSYEQYF. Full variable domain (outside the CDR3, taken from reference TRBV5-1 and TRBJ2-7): KAGVTQTPRYLIKTRGQQVTLSCSPISGHRSVSWYQQTPGQGLQFLFEYFSETQRNKGNFPGRFSGRQFSNSRSEMNVSTLELGDSALYLCASSGSYEQYFGPGTRLTVT.

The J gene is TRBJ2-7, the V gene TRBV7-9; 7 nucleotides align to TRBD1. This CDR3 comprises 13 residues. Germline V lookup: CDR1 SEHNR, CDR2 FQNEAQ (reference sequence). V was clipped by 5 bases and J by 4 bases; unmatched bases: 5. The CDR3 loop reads CASSPKDRYEQYF. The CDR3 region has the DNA TGTGCCAGCAGCCCTAAGGACAGGTACGAGCAGTACTTC.

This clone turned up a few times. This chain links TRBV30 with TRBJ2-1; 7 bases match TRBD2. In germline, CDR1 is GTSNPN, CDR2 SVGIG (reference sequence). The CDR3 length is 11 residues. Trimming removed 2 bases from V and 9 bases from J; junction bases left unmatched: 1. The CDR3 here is CAWSSGVEQFF. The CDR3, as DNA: TGTGCCTGGAGTAGCGGGGTTGAGCAGTTCTTC.

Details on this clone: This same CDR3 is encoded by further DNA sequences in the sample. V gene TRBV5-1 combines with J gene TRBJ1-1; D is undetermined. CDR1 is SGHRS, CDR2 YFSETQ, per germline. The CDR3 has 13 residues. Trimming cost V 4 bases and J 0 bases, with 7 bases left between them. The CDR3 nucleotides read TGCGCCAGCAGCGGAGGTTTGAACACTGAAGCTTTCTTT. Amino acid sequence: CASSGGLNTEAFF.

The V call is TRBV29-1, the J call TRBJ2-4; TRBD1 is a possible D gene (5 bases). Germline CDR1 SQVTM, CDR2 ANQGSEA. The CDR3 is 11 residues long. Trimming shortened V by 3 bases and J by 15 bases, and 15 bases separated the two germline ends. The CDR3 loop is CSVDESGNRYF. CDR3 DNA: TGCAGCGTTGACGAGTCAGGGAATCGGTACTTC.

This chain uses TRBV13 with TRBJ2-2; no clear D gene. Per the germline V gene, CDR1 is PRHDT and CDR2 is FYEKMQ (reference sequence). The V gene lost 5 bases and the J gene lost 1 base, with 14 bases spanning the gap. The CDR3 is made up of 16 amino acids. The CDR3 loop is CASSPRTGLNTGELFF. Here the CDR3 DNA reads TGTGCCAGCAGCCCGAGGACGGGCCTGAACACCGGGGAGCTGTTTTTT. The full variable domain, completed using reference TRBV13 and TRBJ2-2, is AAGVIQSPRHLIKEKRETATLKCYPIPRHDTVYWYQQGPGQDPQFLISFYEKMQSDKGSIPDRFSAQQFSDYHSELNMSSLELGDSALYFCASSPRTGLNTGELFFGEGSRLTVL.

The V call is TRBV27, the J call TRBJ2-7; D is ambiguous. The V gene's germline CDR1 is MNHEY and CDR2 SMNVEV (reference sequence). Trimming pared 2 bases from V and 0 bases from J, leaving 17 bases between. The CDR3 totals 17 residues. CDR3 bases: TGTGCCAGCAGTTTAAAGACACCGCTACTGAGCTCCTACGAGCAGTACTTC. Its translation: CASSLKTPLLSSYEQYF.

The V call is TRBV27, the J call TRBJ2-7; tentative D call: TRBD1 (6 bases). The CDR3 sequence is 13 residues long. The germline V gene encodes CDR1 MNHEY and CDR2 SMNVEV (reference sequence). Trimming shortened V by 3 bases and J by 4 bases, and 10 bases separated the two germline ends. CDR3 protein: CASSLGAEYEQYF. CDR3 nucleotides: TGTGCCAGCAGTTTGGGGGCCGAGTACGAGCAGTACTTC.

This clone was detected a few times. CDR3 nucleotide sequence: TGCAGCGTGGTTACGACTAGTATCTTCCAGTACTTC. It encodes CSVVTTSIFQYF. The genes are TRBV29-1 and TRBJ2-5, with a possible D match to TRBD2 (6 bases). This CDR3 is 12 amino acids long. Looked up from germline, CDR1 is SQVTM and CDR2 is ANQGSEA. Trimming left V 6 bases short and J 10 bases short, with 18 bases between.

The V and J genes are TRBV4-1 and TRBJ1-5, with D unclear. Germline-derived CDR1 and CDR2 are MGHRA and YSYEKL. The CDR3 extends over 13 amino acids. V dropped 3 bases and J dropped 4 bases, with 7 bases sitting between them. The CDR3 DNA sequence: TGCGCCAGCAGCCAGGTGGGTAATCAGCCCCAGCATTTT. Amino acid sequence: CASSQVGNQPQHF.

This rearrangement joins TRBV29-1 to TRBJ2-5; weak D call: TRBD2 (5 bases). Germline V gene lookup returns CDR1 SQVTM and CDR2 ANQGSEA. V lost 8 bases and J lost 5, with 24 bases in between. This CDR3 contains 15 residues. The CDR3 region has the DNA TGCAGCCCGAGGGTGGGGATTCTGGGTGTCGAGACCCAGTACTTC. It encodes CSPRVGILGVETQYF.